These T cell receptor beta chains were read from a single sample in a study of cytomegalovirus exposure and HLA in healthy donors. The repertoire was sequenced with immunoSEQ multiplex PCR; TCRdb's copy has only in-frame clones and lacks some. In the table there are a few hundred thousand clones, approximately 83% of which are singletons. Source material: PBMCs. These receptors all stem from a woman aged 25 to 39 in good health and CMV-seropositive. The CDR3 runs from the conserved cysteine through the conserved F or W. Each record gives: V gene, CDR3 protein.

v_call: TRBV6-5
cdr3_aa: CASSYGSTGSYEQYF

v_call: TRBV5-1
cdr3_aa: CASSLVVDYEQYF

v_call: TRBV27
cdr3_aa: CASSYTWTGTSGTDTQYF

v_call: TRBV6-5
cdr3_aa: CASRLYSNQPQHF

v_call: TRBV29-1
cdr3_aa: CSVTLAKNIQYF

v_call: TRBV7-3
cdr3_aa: CASSLVRGVTEAFF

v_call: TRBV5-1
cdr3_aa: CASSLVSGRSDTQYF

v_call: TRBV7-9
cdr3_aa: CASSLVSREQYF

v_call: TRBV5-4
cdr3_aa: CASSSGTANTEAFF

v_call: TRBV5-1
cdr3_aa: CASSLSGGASHGYTF

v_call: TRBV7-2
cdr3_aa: CASSSPRPEYGYTF

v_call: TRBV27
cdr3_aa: CASSTPGTGFEKLFF

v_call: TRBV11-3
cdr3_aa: CASSLLSEAPKETQYF

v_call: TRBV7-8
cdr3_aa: CASSWDGRTGGYTF

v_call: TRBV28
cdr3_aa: CASSQTDDGANVLTF

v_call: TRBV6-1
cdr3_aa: CASSETGKEDGYTF

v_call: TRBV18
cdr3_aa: CASSSIQGDTEAFF

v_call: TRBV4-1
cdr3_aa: CASSQREGNQPQHF

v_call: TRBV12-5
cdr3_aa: CASGLELGTEAFF

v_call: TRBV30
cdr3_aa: CAWSHGDYGYTF

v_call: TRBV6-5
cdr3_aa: CASSSSGTGGNQPQHF

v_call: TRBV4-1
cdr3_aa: CASRKTGDTEAFF

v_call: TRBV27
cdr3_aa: CASSLGLTGYEQYF

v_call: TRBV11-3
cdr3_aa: CASSPSGRAFGEQFF

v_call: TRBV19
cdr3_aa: CASSRQTGVAGEQYF

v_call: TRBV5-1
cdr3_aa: CASSTMDRKNGYTF

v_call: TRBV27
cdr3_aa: CASNPGTSYEQYF

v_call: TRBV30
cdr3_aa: CAWSTGRRNQSRPQHF

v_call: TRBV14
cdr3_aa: CASSQEQGTGISGELFF

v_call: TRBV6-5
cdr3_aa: CASTTWDSGQPQHF

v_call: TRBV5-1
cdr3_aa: CASSPGTGEGTQYF

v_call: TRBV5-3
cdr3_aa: CARSIRQRDTLSYSNQPQHF

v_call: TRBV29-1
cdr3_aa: CSVEDNLELAYYNEQFF

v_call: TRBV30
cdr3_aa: CARGAANYGYTF

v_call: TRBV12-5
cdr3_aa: CASGFGTGNNEQFF

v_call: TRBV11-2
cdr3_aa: CASSLVGYEAFF

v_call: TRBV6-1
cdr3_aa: CASTLVEAPSEQYF

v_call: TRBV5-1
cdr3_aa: CASSDSSQGASKETQYF

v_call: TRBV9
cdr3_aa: CASSVEGSPYFGEKLFF

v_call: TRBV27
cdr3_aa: CASSSRTRSGNEQFF

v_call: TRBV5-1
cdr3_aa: CASSLGSGDTGELFF

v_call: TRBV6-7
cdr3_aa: CASRRGPF

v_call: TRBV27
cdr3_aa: CASALSQAANYGYTF

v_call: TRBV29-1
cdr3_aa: CSVEDPEEGTYGYTF

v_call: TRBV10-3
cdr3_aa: CAISESTSGHSYNEQFF

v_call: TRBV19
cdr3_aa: CASTQEGRGRAQPQHF

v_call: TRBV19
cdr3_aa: CASSEIPGAFF

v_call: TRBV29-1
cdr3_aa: CSVGLAGFPYEQYF

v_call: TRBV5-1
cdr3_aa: CASSLAGTEYGYTF

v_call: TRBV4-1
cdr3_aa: CASSQRGSSYEQYF

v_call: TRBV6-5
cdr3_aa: CASNRQGTGELFF

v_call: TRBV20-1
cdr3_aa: CSAGQGVGYTF

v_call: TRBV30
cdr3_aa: CAWRRQARLTNYGYTF

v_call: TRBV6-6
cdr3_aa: CASSQGKDYTF

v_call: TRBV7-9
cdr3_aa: CASSSYSYGYTF

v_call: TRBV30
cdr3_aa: CAWSGGTGRMNQPQHF